The clone carrying this T cell receptor (beta chain) was seen a few times. Its antigen remains unknown. The CDR3 length is 16 residues. V was shortened by 3 bases and J by 0 bases, with 12 bases between the two germline ends. Germline V gives CDR1 SGHTA, CDR2 FQGNSA. The data stem from a study of T cell repertoires in cytomegalovirus infection. Study-wide context: Well-studied HLA-B-restricted CMV epitopes were used in the study alongside recently identified HLA-C-restricted ones.

One entry per CDR3 protein results from TCRdb running MiXCR on the reads. The table lists about 20,000 distinct CDR3 sequences, roughly two fifths of them singletons. V gene TRBV7-2 combines with J gene TRBJ2-1; D is undetermined. This specimen consisted of CD8+ T cells from cultured PBMCs, obtained from culture after CMV antigen stimulation. The receptor comes from a human donor in good health (CMV status not recorded). Some clones in this sample may be carry-over from other donors' samples. The CDR3 sequence is CASSLAVKSSYNEQFF. CDR3 coding DNA: TGTGCCAGCAGCTTGGCCGTCAAGAGCTCCTACAATGAGCAGTTCTTC.